This is a list of T cell receptor beta chains from one sample in a study of blood T cell repertoires in COVID-19. Measured with immunoSEQ multiplex PCR; TCRdb has only the in-frame clones, and not every one. The sample has roughly 160,000 clones, approximately 86% seen once; the top ten hold 8% to 10%. The sequenced sample consisted of peripheral blood. Receptors were obtained from a man in his 60s with acute or convalescent COVID-19. Each CDR3 is given without its conserved first and last residue. Fields, in order: J gene, V gene, CDR3 protein.

TRBJ1-3,TRBV5-4,ASSSGGTGNTIY
TRBJ2-1,TRBV5-1,ASSETTGGREQF
TRBJ1-1,TRBV7-3,ASSSQGAGTEAF
TRBJ1-1,TRBV5-8,ASSYRGLNTEAF
TRBJ2-3,TRBV7-3,ASSAGTRGSTQY
TRBJ2-5,TRBV9,ASSAGPGLAGGRQETQY
TRBJ1-1,TRBV6-2/TRBV6-3,ASSYRPPMEAF
TRBJ1-2,TRBV2,ASTGGATSGYGYT
TRBJ2-1,TRBV21-1,ASSKGLAGNEQF
TRBJ2-1,TRBV30,AWSVPPSGRKYNEQF
TRBJ2-3,TRBV5-1,ASSSSWATDTQY
TRBJ1-4,TRBV18,ASSPRQGLYEKLF
TRBJ1-3,TRBV5-1,ASSRGGGSSGNTIY
TRBJ1-1,TRBV9,ASSLGTGSLPEAF
TRBJ2-1,TRBV4-1,ASSQEEGSARDYNEQF
TRBJ2-7,TRBV28,ASADSSYEQY
TRBJ1-1,TRBV18,ASSPRDSTEAF
TRBJ1-5,TRBV28,ASRGTDYSNQPQH
TRBJ1-4,TRBV27,ASSPQGGDEKLF
TRBJ2-5,TRBV24-1,ATSEGGTGGLAQY
TRBJ1-2,TRBV28,ASRFTDTYGYT
TRBJ2-7,TRBV7-3,ASSLGPSDEQY
TRBJ2-1,TRBV3-1/TRBV3-2,ASSHYSSGRYSEQF
TRBJ2-1,TRBV29-1,SVVLAGGDNEQF
TRBJ1-5,TRBV10-3,AISAGPSSNQPQH
TRBJ2-5,TRBV2,ASKDPGGTQY
TRBJ1-2,TRBV10-3,AISEFGGDYGYT
TRBJ1-2,TRBV6-5,ASSPGGLTNYGYT
TRBJ2-2,TRBV28,ASRIGQNTGELF
TRBJ1-2,TRBV28,ASSPPGAGLYGYT
TRBJ2-7,TRBV28,ASSTGTAFSYEQY
TRBJ2-2,TRBV2,ASTSGGTGELF
TRBJ1-5,TRBV7-2,ASSLGRSHQH
TRBJ2-4,TRBV28,ASSPPSGALAKNIQY
TRBJ1-2,TRBV5-4,ASSSFGTGSNYGYT
TRBJ1-2,TRBV5-1,ASSLSGTQGYT
TRBJ2-1,TRBV2,ASTRYRDNEQF
TRBJ2-7,TRBV9,ASSALPGGPRNEQY
TRBJ1-1,TRBV12-3/TRBV12-4,ASSSHRISKAF
TRBJ2-5,TRBV4-1,ASSQGTYSVETQY
TRBJ1-5,TRBV6-5,ASSGTVFNQPQH
TRBJ2-3,TRBV28,ASSRLGTANTDTQY
TRBJ1-5,TRBV10-3,AISEDRVQPQH
TRBJ1-4,TRBV5-1,ASSIDPTNEKLF
TRBJ1-2,TRBV30,AWSVGLRWLTGYT
TRBJ2-1,TRBV3-1/TRBV3-2,ASSQERLFQF
TRBJ2-1,TRBV10-2,ASSFDRNNEQF
TRBJ1-6,TRBV5-4,ASSLGGDQNSPLH
TRBJ2-7,TRBV18,ASSPPFGLGGVHEQY
TRBJ1-2,TRBV18,ASSPGQGEYYGYT
TRBJ2-7,TRBV27,ASSFPGEASYEQY
TRBJ1-1,TRBV3-1/TRBV3-2,ATQGGGTETF
TRBJ2-4,TRBV3-1/TRBV3-2,ASSQDQGSPNIQY
TRBJ1-6,TRBV18,ASSPLGVGNSPLH